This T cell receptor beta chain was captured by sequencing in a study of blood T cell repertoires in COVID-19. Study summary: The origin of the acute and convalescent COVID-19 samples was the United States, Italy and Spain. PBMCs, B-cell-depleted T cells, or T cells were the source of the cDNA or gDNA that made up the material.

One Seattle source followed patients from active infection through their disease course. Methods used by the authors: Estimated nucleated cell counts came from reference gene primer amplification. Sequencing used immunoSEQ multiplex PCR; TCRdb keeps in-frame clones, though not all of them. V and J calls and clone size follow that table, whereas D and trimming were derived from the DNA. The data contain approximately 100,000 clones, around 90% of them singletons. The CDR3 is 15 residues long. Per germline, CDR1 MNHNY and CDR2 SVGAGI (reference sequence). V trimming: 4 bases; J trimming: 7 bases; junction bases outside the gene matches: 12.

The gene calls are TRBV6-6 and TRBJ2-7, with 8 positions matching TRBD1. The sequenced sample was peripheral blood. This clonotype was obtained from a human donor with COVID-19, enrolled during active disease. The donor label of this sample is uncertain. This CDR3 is CASSFARTGTGEQYF. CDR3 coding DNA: TGTGCCAGCAGTTTCGCTCGGACAGGGACGGGGGAGCAGTACTTC.